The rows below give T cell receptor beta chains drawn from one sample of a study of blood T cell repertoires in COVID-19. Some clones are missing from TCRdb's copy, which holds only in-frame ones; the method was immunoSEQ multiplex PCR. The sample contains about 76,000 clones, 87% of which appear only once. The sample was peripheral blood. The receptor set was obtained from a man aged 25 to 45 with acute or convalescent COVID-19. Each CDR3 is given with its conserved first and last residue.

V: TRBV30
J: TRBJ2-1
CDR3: CAWLSQRGGTEQFF

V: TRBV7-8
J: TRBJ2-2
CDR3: CASSLSGLGTGELFF

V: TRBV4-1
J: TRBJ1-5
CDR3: CASSPGQGGNQPQHF

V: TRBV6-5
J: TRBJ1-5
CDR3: CASRVGQGTQPQHF

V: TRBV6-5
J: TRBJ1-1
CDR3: CASRVRGDGTEAFF

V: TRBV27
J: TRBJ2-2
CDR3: CASSRLSGELFF

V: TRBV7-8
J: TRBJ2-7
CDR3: CASSLNDGVLFF

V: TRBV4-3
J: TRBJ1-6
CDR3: CASSQVHGGSPLHF

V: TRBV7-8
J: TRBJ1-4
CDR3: CASSSGQYNEKLFF

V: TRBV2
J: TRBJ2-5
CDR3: CASSEGTGQETQYF

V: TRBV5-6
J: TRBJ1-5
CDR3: CASSIQGSAQPQHF

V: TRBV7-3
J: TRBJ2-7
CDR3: CASSLSAGNEQYF

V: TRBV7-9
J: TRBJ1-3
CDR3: CASSFGQVGNTIYF

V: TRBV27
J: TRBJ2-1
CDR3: CASRRVSGEQFF

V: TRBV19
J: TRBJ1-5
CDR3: CASSITGVQPQHF

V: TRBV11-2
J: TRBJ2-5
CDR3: CASSLGNRVAGIGETQYF

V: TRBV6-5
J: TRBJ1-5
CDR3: CASSYSMVGPQHF

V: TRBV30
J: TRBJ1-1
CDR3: CAWRAGTGNTEAFF

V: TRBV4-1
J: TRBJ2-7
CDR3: CASSQGDYSYEQYF

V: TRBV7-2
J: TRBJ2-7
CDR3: CASTEVTGFEQYF

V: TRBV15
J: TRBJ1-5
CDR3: CATSRDWTAPKQPQHF

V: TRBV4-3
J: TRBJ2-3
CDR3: CASSLEGQGTDTQYF

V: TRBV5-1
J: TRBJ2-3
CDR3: CASSTQAGGTDTQYF

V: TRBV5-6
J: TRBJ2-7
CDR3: CASSLAGVYEQYF

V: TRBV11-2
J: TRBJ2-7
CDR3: CASSLGTGGERSYEQYF

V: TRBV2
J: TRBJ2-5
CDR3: CASSRQIPNNQETQYF

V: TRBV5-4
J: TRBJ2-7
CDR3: CASSPDRGSYEQYF

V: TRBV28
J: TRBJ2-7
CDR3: CASLRGGASYEQYF

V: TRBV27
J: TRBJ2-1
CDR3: CASSPSGRGYNEQFF

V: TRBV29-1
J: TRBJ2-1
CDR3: CSVDGLAGGRDEQFF

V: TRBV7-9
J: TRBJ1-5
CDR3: CASSLVMGRRNQPQHF

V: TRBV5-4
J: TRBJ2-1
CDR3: CASSPRNYNEQFF

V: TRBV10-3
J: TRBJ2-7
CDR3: CAISGAGTSGRDEQYF

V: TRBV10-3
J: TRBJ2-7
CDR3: CAISGTSGYEQYF

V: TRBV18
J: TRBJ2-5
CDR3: CASSPQPGQGETQYF

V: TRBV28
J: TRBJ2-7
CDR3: CASSGSSSGRPPYEQYF

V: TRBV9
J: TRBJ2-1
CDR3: CASSAHTEEDEQFF

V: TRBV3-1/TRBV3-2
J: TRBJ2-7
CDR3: CASSQGARPYEQYF

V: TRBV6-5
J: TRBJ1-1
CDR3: CASSYTGQASAFF

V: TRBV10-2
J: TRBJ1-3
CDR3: CASSESTGGYPGNTIYF

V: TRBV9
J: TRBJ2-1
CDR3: CASSAPRGLADNEQFF

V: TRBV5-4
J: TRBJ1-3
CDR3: CASSPTPGGNSGNTIYF

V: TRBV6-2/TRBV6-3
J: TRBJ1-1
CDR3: CASSYSRLEAFF

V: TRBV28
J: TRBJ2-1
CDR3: CASSPTSTAYNEQFF

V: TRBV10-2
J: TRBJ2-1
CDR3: CASTGLAGGIKQFF

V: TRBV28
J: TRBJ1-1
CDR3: CASSTRQRFSNTEAFF

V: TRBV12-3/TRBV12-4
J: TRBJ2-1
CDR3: CASENRRHEQFF

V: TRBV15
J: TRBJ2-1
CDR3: CATSRNLNNEQFF

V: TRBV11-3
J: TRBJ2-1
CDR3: CASSFISGAGNEQFF